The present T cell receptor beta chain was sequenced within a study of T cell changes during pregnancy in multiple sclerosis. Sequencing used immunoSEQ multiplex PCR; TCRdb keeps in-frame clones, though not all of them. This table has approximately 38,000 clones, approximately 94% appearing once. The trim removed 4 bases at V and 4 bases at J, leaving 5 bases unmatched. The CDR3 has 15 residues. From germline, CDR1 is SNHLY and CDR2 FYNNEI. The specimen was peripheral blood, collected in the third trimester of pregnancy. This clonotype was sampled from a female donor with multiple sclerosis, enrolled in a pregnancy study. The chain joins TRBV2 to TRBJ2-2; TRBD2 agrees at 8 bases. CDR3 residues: CASSASGRGTGELFF. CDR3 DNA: TGTGCCAGCAGTGCAAGCGGGAGAGGCACCGGGGAGCTGTTTTTT.